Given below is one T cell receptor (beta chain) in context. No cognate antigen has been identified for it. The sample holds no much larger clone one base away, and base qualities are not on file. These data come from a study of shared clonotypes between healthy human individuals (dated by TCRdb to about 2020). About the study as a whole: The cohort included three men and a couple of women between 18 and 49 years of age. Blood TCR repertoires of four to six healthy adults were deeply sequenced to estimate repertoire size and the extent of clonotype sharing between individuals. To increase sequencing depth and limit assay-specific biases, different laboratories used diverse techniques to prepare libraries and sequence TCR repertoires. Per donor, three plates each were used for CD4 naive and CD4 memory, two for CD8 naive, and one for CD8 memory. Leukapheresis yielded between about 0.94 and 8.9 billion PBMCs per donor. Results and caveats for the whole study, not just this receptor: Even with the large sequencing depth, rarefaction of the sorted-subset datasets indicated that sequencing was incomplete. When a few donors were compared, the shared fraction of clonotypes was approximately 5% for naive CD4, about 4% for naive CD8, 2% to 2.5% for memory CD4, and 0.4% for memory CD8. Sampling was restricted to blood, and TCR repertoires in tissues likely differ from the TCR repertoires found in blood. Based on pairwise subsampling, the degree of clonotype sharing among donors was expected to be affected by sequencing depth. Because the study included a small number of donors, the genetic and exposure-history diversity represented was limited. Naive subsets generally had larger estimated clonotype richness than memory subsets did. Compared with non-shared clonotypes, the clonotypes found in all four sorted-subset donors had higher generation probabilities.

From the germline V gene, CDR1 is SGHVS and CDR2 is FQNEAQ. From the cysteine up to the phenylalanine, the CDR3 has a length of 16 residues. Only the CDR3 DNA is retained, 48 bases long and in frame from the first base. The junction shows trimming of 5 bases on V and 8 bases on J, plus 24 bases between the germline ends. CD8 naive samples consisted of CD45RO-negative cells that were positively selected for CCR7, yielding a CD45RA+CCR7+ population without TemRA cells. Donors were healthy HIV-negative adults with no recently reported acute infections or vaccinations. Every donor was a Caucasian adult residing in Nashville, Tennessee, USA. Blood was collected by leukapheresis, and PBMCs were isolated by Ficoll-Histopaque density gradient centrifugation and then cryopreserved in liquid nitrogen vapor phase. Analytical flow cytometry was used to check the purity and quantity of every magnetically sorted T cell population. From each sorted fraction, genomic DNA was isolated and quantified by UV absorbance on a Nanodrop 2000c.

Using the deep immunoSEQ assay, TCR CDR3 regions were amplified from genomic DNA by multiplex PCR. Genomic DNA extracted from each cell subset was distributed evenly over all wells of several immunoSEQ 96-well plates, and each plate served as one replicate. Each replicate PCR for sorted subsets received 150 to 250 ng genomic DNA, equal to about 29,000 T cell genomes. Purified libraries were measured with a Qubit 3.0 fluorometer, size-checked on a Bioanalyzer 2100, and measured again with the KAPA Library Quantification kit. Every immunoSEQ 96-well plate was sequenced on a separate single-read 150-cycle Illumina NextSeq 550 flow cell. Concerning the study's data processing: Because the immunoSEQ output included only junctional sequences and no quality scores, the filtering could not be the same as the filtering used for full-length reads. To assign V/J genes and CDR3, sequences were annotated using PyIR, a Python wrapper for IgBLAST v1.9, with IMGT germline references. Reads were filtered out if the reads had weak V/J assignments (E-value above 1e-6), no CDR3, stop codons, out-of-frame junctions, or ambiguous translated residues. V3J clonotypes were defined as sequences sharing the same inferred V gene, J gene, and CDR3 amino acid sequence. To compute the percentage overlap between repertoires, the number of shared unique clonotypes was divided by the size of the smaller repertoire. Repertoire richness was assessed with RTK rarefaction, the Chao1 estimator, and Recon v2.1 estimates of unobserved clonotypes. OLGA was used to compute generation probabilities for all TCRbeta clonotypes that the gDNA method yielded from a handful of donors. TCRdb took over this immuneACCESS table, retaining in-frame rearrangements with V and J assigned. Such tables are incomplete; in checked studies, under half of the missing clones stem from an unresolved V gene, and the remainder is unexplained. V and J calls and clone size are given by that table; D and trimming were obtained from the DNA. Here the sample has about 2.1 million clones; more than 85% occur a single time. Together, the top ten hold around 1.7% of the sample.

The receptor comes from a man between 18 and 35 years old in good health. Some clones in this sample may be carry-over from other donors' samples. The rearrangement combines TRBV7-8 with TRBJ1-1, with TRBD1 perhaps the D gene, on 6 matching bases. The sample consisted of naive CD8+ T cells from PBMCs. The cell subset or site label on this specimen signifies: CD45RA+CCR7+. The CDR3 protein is CASSHLRGGAMMEAFF. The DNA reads TGTGCCAGCAGCCATCTTAGGGGGGGGGCGATGATGGAAGCTTTCTTT.